This passage covers 3 T cell receptor beta chains from one sample sequenced in a study of a mutant IDH1 vaccine in newly diagnosed glioma. Time point in this sample: week 5, during vaccination. Alongside topical imiquimod, each dose of vaccine comprised 300 ug of mutant IDH1 20-mer peptide. Profiling relied on immunoSEQ multiplex PCR, and the TCRdb table lists in-frame clones only, not all of them. The sample carries about 33,000 clones, about four fifths recorded once. These receptors have no identified antigens. Source: PBMCs, taken from a glioma patient whose treatment included an IDH1 peptide vaccine. Receptors originate from a man younger than 45 with glioma.

This clone has just a few counts. V usage is TRBV27 and J usage is TRBJ2-2; 7 bases agree with TRBD1. Germline V gene sequence: CDR1 MNHEY, CDR2 SMNVEV (reference sequence). The J segment lost 7 bases and the V segment lost 6 bases, leaving 8 bases of the junction unmatched. There are 14 residues in the CDR3. The CDR3 region is CASSYRTGYGELFF. DNA for the CDR3: TGTGCCAGCAGCTACCGGACAGGCTACGGGGAGCTGTTTTTT.

The chain combines TRBV10-3 with TRBJ2-1; no clear D. The CDR3 consists of 15 residues. The germline V and J ends were trimmed by 0 bases and 0 bases, with 6 bases remaining between them. The germline gives CDR1 ENHRY, CDR2 SYGVKD. The CDR3 reads CAISESSSSYNEQFF. The DNA of the CDR3 is TGTGCCATCAGTGAGTCTAGTTCCTCCTACAATGAGCAGTTCTTC.

The V call is TRBV7-9, the J call TRBJ2-5; 10 bases fit TRBD2. Germline assignment: CDR1 SEHNR and CDR2 FQNEAQ (reference sequence). V shed 3 bases, J shed 1 base, and the junction held 8 bases outside the gene matches. The CDR3 consists of 17 residues. CDR3 protein: CASSFLPGLAVQETQYF. CDR3 coding DNA: TGTGCCAGCAGCTTTCTACCCGGACTAGCGGTCCAAGAGACCCAGTACTTC.